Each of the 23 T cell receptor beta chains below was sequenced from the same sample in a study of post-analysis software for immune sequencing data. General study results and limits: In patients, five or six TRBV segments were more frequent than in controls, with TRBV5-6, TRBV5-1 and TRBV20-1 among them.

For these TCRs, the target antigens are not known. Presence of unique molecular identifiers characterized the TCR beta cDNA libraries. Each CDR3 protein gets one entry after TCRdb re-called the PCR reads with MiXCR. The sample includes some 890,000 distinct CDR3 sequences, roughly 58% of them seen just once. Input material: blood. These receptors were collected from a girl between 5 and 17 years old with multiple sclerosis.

CDR3 sequence reads: CASSSYRDGANVLTF. CDR3 sequence (DNA): TGTGCCAGCAGTTCCTATAGGGATGGGGCCAACGTCCTGACTTTC. J is TRBJ2-6 and V is TRBV12-3 or TRBV12-4, with D uncertain. CDR3 length equals 15 residues. V lost 4 bases, J lost 3 bases, and 10 bases lay in between.

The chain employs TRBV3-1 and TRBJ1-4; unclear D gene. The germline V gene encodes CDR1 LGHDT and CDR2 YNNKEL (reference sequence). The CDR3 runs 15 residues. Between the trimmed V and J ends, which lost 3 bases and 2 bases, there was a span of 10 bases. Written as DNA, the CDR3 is TGTGCCAGCAGCCAGACACCGTCGACTAATGAAAAACTGTTTTTT. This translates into CASSQTPSTNEKLFF.

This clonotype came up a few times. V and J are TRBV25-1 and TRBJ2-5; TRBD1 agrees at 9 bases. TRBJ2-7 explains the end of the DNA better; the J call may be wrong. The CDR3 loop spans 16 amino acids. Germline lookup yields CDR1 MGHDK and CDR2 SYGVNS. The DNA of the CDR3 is TGTGCCAGCAGTGAATTAGATCCGGACAGGGGTTTCGAGCAGTACTTC. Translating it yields CASSELDPDRGFEQYF.

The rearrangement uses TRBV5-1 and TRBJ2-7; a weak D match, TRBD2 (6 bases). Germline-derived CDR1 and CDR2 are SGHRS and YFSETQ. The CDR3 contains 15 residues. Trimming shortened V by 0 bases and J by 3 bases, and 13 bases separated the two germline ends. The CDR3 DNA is TGCGCCAGCAGCTTGGCCGGGACTCTATACTACGAGCAGTACTTC. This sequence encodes CASSLAGTLYYEQYF.

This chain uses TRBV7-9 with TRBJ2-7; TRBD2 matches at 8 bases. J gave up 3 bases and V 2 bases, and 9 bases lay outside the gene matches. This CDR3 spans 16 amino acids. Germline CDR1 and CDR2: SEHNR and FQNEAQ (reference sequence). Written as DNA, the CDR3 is TGTGCCAGCAGCTTATCAACTAGCGGAAACATCTACGAGCAGTACTTC. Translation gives CASSLSTSGNIYEQYF. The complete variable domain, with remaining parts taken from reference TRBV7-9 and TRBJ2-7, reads DTGVSQNPRHKITKRGQNVTFRCDPISEHNRLYWYRQTLGQGPEFLTYFQNEAQLEKSRLLSDRFSAERPKGSFSTLEIQRTEQGDSAMYLCASSLSTSGNIYEQYFGPGTRLTVT.

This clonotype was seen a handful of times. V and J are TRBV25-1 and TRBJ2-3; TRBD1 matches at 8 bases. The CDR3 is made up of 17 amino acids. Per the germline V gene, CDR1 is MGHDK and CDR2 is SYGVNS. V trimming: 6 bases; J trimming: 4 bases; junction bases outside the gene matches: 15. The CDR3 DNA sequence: TGTGCCAGCAGCGAACGACAGGGGATCCGGGGTGCAGATACGCAGTATTTT. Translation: CASSERQGIRGADTQYF.

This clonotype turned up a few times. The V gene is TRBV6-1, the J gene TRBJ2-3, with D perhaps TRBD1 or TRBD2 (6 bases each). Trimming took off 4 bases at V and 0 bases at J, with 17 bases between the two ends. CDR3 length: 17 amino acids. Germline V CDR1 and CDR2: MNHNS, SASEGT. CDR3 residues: CASSAPGAPISTDTQYF. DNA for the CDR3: TGTGCCAGCAGTGCCCCGGGGGCCCCCATCAGCACAGATACGCAGTATTTT.

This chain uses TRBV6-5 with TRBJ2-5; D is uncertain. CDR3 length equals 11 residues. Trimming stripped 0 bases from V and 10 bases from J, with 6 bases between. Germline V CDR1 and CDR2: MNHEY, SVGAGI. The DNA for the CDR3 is TGTGCCAGCAGTTACTCGGCGTACCAGTACTTC. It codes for CASSYSAYQYF.

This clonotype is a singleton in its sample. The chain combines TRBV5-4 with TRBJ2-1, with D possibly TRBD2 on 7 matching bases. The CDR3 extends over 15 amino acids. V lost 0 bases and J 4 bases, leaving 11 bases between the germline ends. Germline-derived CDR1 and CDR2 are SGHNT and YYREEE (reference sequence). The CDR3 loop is CASSLDREGYNEQFF. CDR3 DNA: TGTGCCAGCAGCTTGGACAGGGAGGGATACAATGAGCAGTTCTTC.

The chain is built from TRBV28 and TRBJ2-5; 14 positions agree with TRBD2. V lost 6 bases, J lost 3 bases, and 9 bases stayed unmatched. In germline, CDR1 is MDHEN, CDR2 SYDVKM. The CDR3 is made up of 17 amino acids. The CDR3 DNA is TGTGCCAGCAGCCTTGGGACTAGCGGGGGAGTTGAAGAGACCCAGTACTTC. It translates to CASSLGTSGGVEETQYF.

The CDR3 DNA reads as TGTGCCAGCAGTGAACAGTACCAAGAGACCCAGTACTTC. This encodes CASSEQYQETQYF. The gene calls are TRBV12-3 or TRBV12-4 and TRBJ2-5; no reliable D call. Deletions cut 5 bases from V and 0 bases from J, with 7 bases between. The CDR3 extends over 13 amino acids.

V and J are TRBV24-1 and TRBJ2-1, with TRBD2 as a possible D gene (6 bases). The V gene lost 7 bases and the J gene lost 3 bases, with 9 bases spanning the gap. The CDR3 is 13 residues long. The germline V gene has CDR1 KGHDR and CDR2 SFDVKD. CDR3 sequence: CATSTGVYNEQFF. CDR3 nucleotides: TGTGCCACCAGCACGGGGGTCTACAATGAGCAGTTCTTC.

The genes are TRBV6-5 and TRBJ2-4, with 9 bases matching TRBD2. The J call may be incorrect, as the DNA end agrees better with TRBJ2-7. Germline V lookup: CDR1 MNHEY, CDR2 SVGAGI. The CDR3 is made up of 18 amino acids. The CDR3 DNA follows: TGTGCCAGCAGTTACCTTAGACTAGCGGAAGGGACGACCTACGAGCAGTACTTC. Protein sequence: CASSYLRLAEGTTYEQYF.

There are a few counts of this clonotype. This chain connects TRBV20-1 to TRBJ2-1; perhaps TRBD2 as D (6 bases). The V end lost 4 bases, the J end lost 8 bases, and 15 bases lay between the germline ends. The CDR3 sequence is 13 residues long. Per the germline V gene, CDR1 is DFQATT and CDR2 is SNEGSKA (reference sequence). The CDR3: CSATGLLGDEQFF. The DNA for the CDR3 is TGCAGTGCTACGGGACTCCTAGGGGATGAGCAGTTCTTC.

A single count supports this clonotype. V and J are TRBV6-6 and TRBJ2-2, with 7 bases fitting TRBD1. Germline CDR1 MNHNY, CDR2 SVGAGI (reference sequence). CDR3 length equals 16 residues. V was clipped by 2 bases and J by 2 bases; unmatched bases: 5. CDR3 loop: CASSYDRASNTGELFF. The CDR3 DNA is TGTGCCAGCAGTTACGACAGGGCCTCCAACACCGGGGAGCTGTTTTTT.

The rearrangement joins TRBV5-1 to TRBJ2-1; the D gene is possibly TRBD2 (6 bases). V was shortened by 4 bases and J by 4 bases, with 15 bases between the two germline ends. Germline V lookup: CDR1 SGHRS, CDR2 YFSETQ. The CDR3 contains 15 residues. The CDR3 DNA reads TGCGCCAGCAGCCTAAGACTAGAATTATACAATGAGCAGTTCTTC. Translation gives CASSLRLELYNEQFF.

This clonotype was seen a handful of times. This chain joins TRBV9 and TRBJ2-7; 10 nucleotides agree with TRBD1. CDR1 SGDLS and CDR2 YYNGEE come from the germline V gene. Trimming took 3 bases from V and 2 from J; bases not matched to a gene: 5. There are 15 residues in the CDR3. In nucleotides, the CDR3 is TGTGCCAGCAGCGGGGGACAGGGGTATACCTACGAGCAGTACTTC. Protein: CASSGGQGYTYEQYF.

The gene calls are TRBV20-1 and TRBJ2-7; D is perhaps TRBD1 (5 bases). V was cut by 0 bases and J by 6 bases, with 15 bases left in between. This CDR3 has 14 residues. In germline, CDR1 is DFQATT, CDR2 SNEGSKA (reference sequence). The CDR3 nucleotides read TGCAGTGCTAGAGACCCCGGCAGGGTTATCGAGCAGTACTTC. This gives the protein CSARDPGRVIEQYF.

CDR3 nucleotides: TGCGCCAGCAGCTTGTCTCAGCGGGGGGAGGAAGAGCAGTTCTTC. Its translation is CASSLSQRGEEEQFF. The chain has TRBV5-1 and TRBJ2-1; 9 nucleotides line up with TRBD2. The trim removed 1 base at V and 10 bases at J, leaving 9 bases unmatched. This CDR3 is built from 15 residues. Germline V CDR1 and CDR2: SGHRS, YFSETQ.

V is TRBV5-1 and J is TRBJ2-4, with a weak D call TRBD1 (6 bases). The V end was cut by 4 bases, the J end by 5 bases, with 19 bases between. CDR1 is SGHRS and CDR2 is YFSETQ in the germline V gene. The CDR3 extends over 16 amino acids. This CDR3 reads CASSGGPQGTQNIQYF. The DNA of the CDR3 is TGCGCCAGCAGCGGAGGCCCCCAGGGGACCCAAAACATTCAGTACTTC.

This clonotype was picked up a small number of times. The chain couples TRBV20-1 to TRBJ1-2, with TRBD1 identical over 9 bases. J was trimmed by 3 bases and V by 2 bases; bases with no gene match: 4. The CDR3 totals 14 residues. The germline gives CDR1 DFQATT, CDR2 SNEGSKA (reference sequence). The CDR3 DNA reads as TGCAGTGCTAGACGTACAGGGGGCGACTATGGCTACACCTTC. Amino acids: CSARRTGGDYGYTF.

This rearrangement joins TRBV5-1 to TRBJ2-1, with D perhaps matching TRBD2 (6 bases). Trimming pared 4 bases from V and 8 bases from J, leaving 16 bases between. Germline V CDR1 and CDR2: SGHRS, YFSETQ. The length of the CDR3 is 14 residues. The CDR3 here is CASSRDSRGDEQFF. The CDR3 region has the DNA TGCGCCAGCAGCCGGGACTCCCGTGGGGATGAGCAGTTCTTC.

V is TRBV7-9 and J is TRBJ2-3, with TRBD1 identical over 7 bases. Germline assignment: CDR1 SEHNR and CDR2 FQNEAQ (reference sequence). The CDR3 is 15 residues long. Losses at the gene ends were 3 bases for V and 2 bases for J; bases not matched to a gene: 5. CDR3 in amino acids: CASSLVTGTTDTQYF. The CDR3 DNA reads TGTGCCAGCAGCTTGGTGACAGGGACCACAGATACGCAGTATTTT.